This T cell receptor (beta chain) was sequenced in a study of blood T cell repertoires in COVID-19. Overall study context: From the United States, Italy and Spain came samples of acute and convalescent COVID-19.

Original handling: Scientists estimated how many nucleated cells there were by amplifying reference gene primers. The assay was immunoSEQ multiplex PCR, and TCRdb's table has in-frame clones only and misses some. V and J calls and clone size are as listed in that table; D and trimming were resolved from the DNA. This sample has about 400,000 clones; approximately 86% occur once, and the top ten carry approximately 2.9%. CDR1 is SGHVS, CDR2 FQNEAQ, per germline. The CDR3 has 14 amino acids. The ends lost 5 bases at V and 2 bases at J; junction bases unmatched: 2. The sequence was obtained from a human donor in a cohort sampled during active COVID-19. The chain couples TRBV7-8 to TRBJ1-5, with 8 bases fitting TRBD1. The material sequenced was peripheral blood. CDR3 nucleotides: TGTGCCAGCAGCCTGGACAGGGGCAATCAGCCCCAGCATTTT. It yields the protein CASSLDRGNQPQHF.